These 23 T cell receptor beta chains were sequenced from one sample in a study of cytomegalovirus exposure and HLA in healthy donors. Primers: 60 Vbeta forward and 13 Jbeta reverse. Repertoires were generated with immunoSEQ multiplex PCR, while TCRdb's copy carries only in-frame clones and drops some. Seen here are about 140,000 clones, about three quarters observed once, and the top ten hold roughly 1.2%. Sequencing was done on a sample of PBMCs. These receptors were collected from a male donor in good health and CMV-seropositive.

The rearrangement links TRBV18 to TRBJ2-1, with no clear D. CDR3 length: 16 amino acids. The germline CDR1 and CDR2 sequences are KGHSH and LQKENI. V was shortened by 2 bases and J by 2 bases, with 13 bases between the two germline ends. The CDR3 loop reads CASSPARSPTYNEQFF. In nucleotides, the CDR3 is TGTGCCAGCTCACCAGCTAGGAGTCCTACCTACAATGAGCAGTTCTTC.

V usage is TRBV28 and J usage is TRBJ2-1; 10 bases agree with TRBD2. V was pared by 7 bases and J by 12 bases, with 12 bases of the junction left unmatched. The CDR3 contains 14 residues. The germline gives CDR1 MDHEN, CDR2 SYDVKM. CDR3 residues: CASTPTSGWVVQFF. CDR3 in DNA: TGTGCCAGCACGCCGACTAGCGGGTGGGTAGTGCAGTTCTTC.

The CDR3 loop reads CASSPIRGPSTGELFF. The CDR3 bases are TGTGCCAGCAGCCCGATCAGGGGGCCCTCCACCGGGGAGCTGTTTTTT. V usage is TRBV7-9 and J usage is TRBJ2-2; 8 bases fit TRBD1. This CDR3 comprises 16 residues. Trimming removed 5 bases from V and 4 bases from J; junction bases left unmatched: 9. Looked up from germline, CDR1 is SEHNR and CDR2 is FQNEAQ (reference sequence).

The CDR3 sequence: CASSISPGGYEQFF. In DNA form, the CDR3 reads TGTGCCAGCAGTATTTCCCCTGGGGGGTATGAGCAGTTCTTC. The chain links TRBV27 to TRBJ2-1, with a weak D call TRBD2 (6 bases). Trimming took 5 bases from V and 8 from J, leaving 16 bases between them. This CDR3 region has 14 residues. Germline assignment: CDR1 MNHEY and CDR2 SMNVEV (reference sequence).

The V and J genes are TRBV6-1 and TRBJ2-7, with D hard to call. CDR1 and CDR2 from the germline V gene are MNHNS and SASEGT. Trimming pared 5 bases from V and 3 bases from J, leaving 11 bases between. The CDR3 loop spans 13 amino acids. CDR3 sequence reads: CASSSKAYYEQYF. DNA of the CDR3: TGTGCCAGCAGTTCCAAAGCATACTACGAGCAGTACTTC.

This chain joins TRBV15 and TRBJ1-5; 7 nucleotides agree with TRBD1. Unmatched junction bases numbered 11, after V lost 3 bases and J lost 0 bases. The germline V gene has CDR1 LNHNV and CDR2 YYDKDF (reference sequence). The length of the CDR3 is 18 residues. The CDR3: CATSSGRQGTYSNQPQHF. DNA of the CDR3: TGTGCCACCAGCAGTGGTCGACAGGGAACTTATAGCAATCAGCCCCAGCATTTT.

V and J are TRBV5-1 and TRBJ1-3; 7 positions match TRBD1. Germline V CDR1 and CDR2: SGHRS, YFSETQ. The CDR3 spans 16 residues. V lost 4 bases, J lost 0 bases, and 7 bases stayed unmatched. The CDR3 reads CASSLGQAISGNTIYF. The CDR3 nucleotides are TGCGCCAGCAGCCTAGGACAGGCCATCTCTGGAAACACCATATATTTT.

The chain is built from TRBV7-2 and TRBJ2-2, with 12 bases fitting TRBD1. J gave up 1 base and V 1 base, and 4 bases lay outside the gene matches. The germline CDR1 and CDR2 sequences are SGHTA and FQGNSA. CDR3 length equals 18 residues. This CDR3 is CASSLEGQGAENTGELFF. The CDR3 nucleotides read TGTGCCAGCAGCTTAGAGGGACAGGGGGCGGAGAACACCGGGGAGCTGTTTTTT. Using reference TRBV7-2 and TRBJ2-2 for the parts outside the CDR3, the full variable domain is GAGVSQSPSNKVTEKGKDVELRCDPISGHTALYWYRQSLGQGLEFLIYFQGNSAPDKSGLPSDRFSAERTGGSVSTLTIQRTQQEDSAVYLCASSLEGQGAENTGELFFGEGSRLTVL.

The chain carries TRBV6-6 and TRBJ2-3, with no clear D. Trimming took off 0 bases at V and 7 bases at J, with 8 bases between the two ends. CDR1 and CDR2 from the germline V gene are MNHNY and SVGAGI (reference sequence). The CDR3 totals 13 residues. The CDR3 reads CASSYSGPNTQYF. CDR3 nucleotides: TGTGCCAGCAGTTACTCGGGCCCGAATACGCAGTATTTT.

The rearrangement uses TRBV27 and TRBJ2-7; tentatively, D is TRBD2 (6 bases). CDR1 is MNHEY, CDR2 SMNVEV, per germline (reference sequence). Trimming took 4 bases from V and 2 from J, leaving 15 bases between them. This CDR3 spans 15 amino acids. CDR3 region: CASSYREKGPYEQYF. As DNA, the CDR3 is TGTGCCAGCAGTTACCGGGAGAAGGGTCCCTACGAGCAGTACTTC.

V usage is TRBV18 and J usage is TRBJ1-4; no clear D gene. V was trimmed by 3 bases and J by 1 base, leaving 21 bases between them. This CDR3 is built from 19 residues. The V gene's germline CDR1 is KGHSH and CDR2 LQKENI. CDR3 loop: CASSPFPGMRPETNEKLFF. The DNA of the CDR3 is TGTGCCAGCTCACCGTTCCCCGGGATGCGGCCCGAAACTAATGAAAAACTGTTTTTT.

The chain has TRBV5-5 and TRBJ2-5, with 9 bases that match TRBD1. The V and J ends lost 4 bases and 5 bases, in that order; junction bases with no gene match: 6. The CDR3 consists of 14 residues. Germline V lookup: CDR1 SGHKS, CDR2 YYEKEE (reference sequence). DNA for the CDR3: TGTGCCAGCAGCATACGGGACAGGGTTGAGACCCAGTACTTC. Residues: CASSIRDRVETQYF.

J is TRBJ2-2 and V is TRBV4-1, with TRBD1 matching 7 bases. Germline V gene data show CDR1 as MGHRA and CDR2 as YSYEKL. This CDR3 has 17 amino acids. Trimming removed 4 bases from V and 0 bases from J; junction bases left unmatched: 8. The CDR3 coding sequence is TGCGCCAGCAGCCCAGGCCGGACAGGATCGAACACCGGGGAGCTGTTTTTT. It encodes CASSPGRTGSNTGELFF.

This clone was seen only once. The chain couples TRBV2 to TRBJ2-7; possibly TRBD2 for D (5 bases). CDR3 length: 16 amino acids. Germline lookup yields CDR1 SNHLY and CDR2 FYNNEI. Trimming stripped 7 bases from V and 3 bases from J, with 22 bases between. Here the CDR3 reads CASTGRGVTAYYEQYF. In nucleotides, the CDR3 is TGTGCCAGCACTGGCCGGGGAGTTACTGCTTACTACGAGCAGTACTTC.

The chain has TRBV7-6 and TRBJ1-4; weak D call: TRBD1 (6 bases). The germline V and J ends were trimmed by 5 bases and 5 bases, with 12 bases remaining between them. The CDR3 contains 14 residues. Germline loops: CDR1 SGHVS, CDR2 FNYEAQ. Here the CDR3 reads CASSTGIKNEKLFF. In nucleotides, the CDR3 is TGTGCCAGCAGCACAGGGATCAAGAATGAAAAACTGTTTTTT.

The chain joins TRBV10-1 to TRBJ2-5; D may be TRBD1 (6 bases). Germline lookup yields CDR1 WNHNN and CDR2 SYGVQD (reference sequence). V was clipped by 4 bases and J by 2 bases, with 14 bases between them. This CDR3 comprises 15 residues. The DNA for the CDR3 is TGCGCCAGCAGTGCTACTACCGGGACACAAGAGACCCAGTACTTC. Translation: CASSATTGTQETQYF.

CDR3 nucleotides: TGTGCCAGCTCACCCTCTCAGGACAGGAGTTCCTACGAGCAGTACTTC. Residues: CASSPSQDRSSYEQYF. The genes are TRBV18 and TRBJ2-7, with 7 bases aligning to TRBD1. Germline assignment: CDR1 KGHSH and CDR2 LQKENI. V lost 3 bases, J lost 1 base, and 9 bases stayed unmatched. The CDR3 is 16 amino acids.

V and J are TRBV28 and TRBJ2-1; D may be TRBD2 (6 bases). The CDR3 has 14 amino acids. Germline assignment: CDR1 MDHEN and CDR2 SYDVKM. V was cut by 5 bases and J by 5 bases, with 13 bases left in between. The CDR3 DNA is TGTGCCAGCAGTCTCCTCGTAGCGGACAATGAGCAGTTCTTC. It codes for CASSLLVADNEQFF.

This clone was detected only once. The chain recombines TRBV7-3 with TRBJ2-1, with 8 bases that match TRBD2. The CDR3 is 13 amino acids. Losses at the gene ends were 1 base for V and 9 bases for J; bases not matched to a gene: 2. CDR1 is SGHTA and CDR2 is FQGTGA in the germline V gene. The CDR3 coding sequence is TGTGCCAGCAGCTTAAGGACTAGCCCTGAGCAGTTCTTC. Its translation: CASSLRTSPEQFF.

There are a few counts of this clone. V gene TRBV28 combines with J gene TRBJ2-7; 7 bases are a match to TRBD1. The CDR3 contains 15 residues. V lost 5 bases and J lost 2; bases outside the gene matches: 9. Per germline, CDR1 MDHEN and CDR2 SYDVKM. The CDR3 DNA reads as TGTGCCAGCAGTCCGATAGACAGGGAGACCTACGAGCAGTACTTC. This gives the protein CASSPIDRETYEQYF.

The chain recombines TRBV19 with TRBJ1-5; the match to TRBD1 covers 7 bases. CDR3 length: 16 residues. CDR1 and CDR2 from the germline V gene are LNHDA and SQIVND (reference sequence). With 4 bases clipped from V and 2 bases from J, the junction kept 8 bases outside the gene matches. The DNA for the CDR3 is TGTGCCAGTAGTAGAGGGGGCGTTCTTCGCAATCAGCCCCAGCATTTT. Encoded protein: CASSRGGVLRNQPQHF. Drawing the rest from reference TRBV19 and TRBJ1-5, the complete variable domain is DGGITQSPKYLFRKEGQNVTLSCEQNLNHDAMYWYRQDPGQGLRLIYYSQIVNDFQKGDIAEGYSVSREKKESFPLTVTSAQKNPTAFYLCASSRGGVLRNQPQHFGDGTRLSIL.

This clone has a single count. As DNA, the CDR3 is TGTGCCAGCAGTTTGGGGACAGGTTACGAGCAGTACTTC. Translation gives CASSLGTGYEQYF. The chain employs TRBV27 and TRBJ2-7; 8 nucleotides align to TRBD1. The CDR3 runs 13 residues. The V gene end was trimmed by 3 bases and the J gene end by 4 bases; junction bases not matched to a gene: 2. In germline, CDR1 is MNHEY, CDR2 SMNVEV (reference sequence).

The V gene is TRBV7-9, the J gene TRBJ2-7; possible D gene TRBD2, 6 bases. Between the trimmed V and J ends, which lost 0 bases and 2 bases, there was a span of 17 bases. This CDR3 region has 17 residues. The germline V gene has CDR1 SEHNR and CDR2 FQNEAQ (reference sequence). CDR3 coding DNA: TGTGCCAGCAGCTTAGCGGTTGGGGCCCGGGGGACCTACGAGCAGTACTTC. This translates into CASSLAVGARGTYEQYF.